The T cell receptor (beta chain) described here comes from a study of CD4 T cells in relation to SARS-CoV-2 and coronaviruses. CD4+ T cells from unexposed donors were obtained before the COVID-19 pandemic (2011-2018). Isolation of CD4+ T cells took place after about 10 days in culture. General observations from the study: The cross-reactivity analysis covered only spike protein, not other viral proteins. Compared with monoreactive clones, crossreactive clones showed significantly weaker SARS-CoV-2 expansion.

Generated by immunoSEQ multiplex PCR, the TCRdb table keeps only in-frame clones and is missing some. The sample includes 16,000 or so clones, nearly 85% of them seen just once. CDR1 is SGHNT, CDR2 YYREEE, per germline (reference sequence). The V segment lost 0 bases and the J segment 4 bases; nucleotides outside the gene matches: 2. The CDR3 sequence is 15 residues long. To note about this clone: Its specificity is not known.

The rearrangement links TRBV5-4 to TRBJ2-3; 10 bases map to TRBD1. Sequencing was done on a sample of CD4+ T cells from PBMCs, cultured in vitro. The receptor's source is a human donor in good health. The CDR3 sequence is CASSLGQGASDTQYF. In nucleotides, the CDR3 is TGTGCCAGCAGCTTGGGACAGGGGGCTTCAGATACGCAGTATTTT. Full variable domain (remainder filled in from reference TRBV5-4 and TRBJ2-3): ETGVTQSPTHLIKTRGQQVTLRCSSQSGHNTVSWYQQALGQGPQFIFQYYREEENGRGNFPPRFSGLQFPNYSSELNVNALELDDSALYLCASSLGQGASDTQYFGPGTRLTVL.